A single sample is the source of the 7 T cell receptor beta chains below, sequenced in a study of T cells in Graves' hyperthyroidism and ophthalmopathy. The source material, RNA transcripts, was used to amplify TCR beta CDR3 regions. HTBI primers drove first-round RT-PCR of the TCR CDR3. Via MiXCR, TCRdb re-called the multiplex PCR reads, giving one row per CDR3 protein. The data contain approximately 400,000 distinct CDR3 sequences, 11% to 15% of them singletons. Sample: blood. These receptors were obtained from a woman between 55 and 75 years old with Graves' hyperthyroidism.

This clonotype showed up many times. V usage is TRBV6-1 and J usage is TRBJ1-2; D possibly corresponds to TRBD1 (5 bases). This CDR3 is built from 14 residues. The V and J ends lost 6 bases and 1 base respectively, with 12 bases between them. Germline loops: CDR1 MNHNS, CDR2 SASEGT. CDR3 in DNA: TGTGCCAGCAGGCGGGGGGGAAGTAACTATGGCTACACCTTC. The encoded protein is CASRRGGSNYGYTF.

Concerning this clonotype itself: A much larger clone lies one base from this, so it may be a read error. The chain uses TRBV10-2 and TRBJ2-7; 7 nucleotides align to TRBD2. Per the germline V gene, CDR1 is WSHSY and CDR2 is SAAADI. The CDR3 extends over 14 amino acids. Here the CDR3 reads CAGSESRGRASQYF. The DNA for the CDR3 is TGCGCCGGCAGTGAGTCTCGGGGGAGGGCGTCGCAGTACTTC.

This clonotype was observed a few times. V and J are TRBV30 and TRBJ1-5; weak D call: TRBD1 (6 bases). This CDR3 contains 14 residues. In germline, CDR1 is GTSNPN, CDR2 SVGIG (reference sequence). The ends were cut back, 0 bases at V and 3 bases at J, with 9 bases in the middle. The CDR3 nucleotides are TGTGCCTGGAGTGTTTCAGGGGTCAATCAGCCCCAGCATTTT. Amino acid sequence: CAWSVSGVNQPQHF.

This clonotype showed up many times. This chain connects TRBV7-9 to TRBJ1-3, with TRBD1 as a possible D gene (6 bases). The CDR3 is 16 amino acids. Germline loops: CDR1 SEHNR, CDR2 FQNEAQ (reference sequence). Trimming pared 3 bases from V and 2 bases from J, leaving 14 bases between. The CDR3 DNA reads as TGTGCCAGCAGCTTTAGGACCGGGACAACTGGAAACACCATATATTTT. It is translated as CASSFRTGTTGNTIYF. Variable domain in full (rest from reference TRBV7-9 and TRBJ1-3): DTGVSQNPRHKITKRGQNVTFRCDPISEHNRLYWYRQTLGQGPEFLTYFQNEAQLEKSRLLSDRFSAERPKGSFSTLEIQRTEQGDSAMYLCASSFRTGTTGNTIYFGEGSWLTVV.

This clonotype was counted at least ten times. CDR3 sequence: CASSQGGSAFF. In DNA form, the CDR3 reads TGTGCCAGCAGCCAAGGGGGCTCCGCTTTCTTT. This rearrangement joins TRBV3-1 to TRBJ1-1; D may be TRBD1 (5 bases). This CDR3 contains 11 residues. V lost 1 base and J 11 bases, leaving 8 bases between the germline ends. CDR1 LGHDT and CDR2 YNNKEL come from the germline V gene (reference sequence).

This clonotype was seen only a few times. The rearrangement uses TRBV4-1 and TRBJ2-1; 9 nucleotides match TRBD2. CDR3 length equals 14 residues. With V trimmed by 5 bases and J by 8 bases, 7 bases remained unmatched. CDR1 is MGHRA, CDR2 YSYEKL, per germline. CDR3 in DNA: TGCGCCAGCAGCGGCCTTGGGACTAGCCATGAGCAGTTCTTC. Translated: CASSGLGTSHEQFF.

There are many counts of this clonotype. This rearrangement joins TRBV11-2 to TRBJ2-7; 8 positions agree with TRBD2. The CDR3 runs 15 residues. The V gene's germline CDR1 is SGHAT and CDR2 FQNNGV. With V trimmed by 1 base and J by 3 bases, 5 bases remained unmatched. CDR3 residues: CASSLVRAGDYEQYF. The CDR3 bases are TGTGCCAGCAGCTTAGTTCGAGCGGGGGACTACGAGCAGTACTTC.